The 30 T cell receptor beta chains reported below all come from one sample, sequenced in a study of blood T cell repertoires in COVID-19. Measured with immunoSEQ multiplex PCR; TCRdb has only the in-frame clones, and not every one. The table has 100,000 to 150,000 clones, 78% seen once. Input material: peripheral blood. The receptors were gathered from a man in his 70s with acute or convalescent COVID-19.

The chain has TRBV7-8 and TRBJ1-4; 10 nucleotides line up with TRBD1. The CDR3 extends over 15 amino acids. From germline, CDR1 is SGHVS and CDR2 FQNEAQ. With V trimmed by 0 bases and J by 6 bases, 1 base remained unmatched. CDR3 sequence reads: CASSLAGQGHEKLFF. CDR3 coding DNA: TGTGCCAGCAGCTTAGCGGGACAGGGGCATGAAAAACTGTTTTTT. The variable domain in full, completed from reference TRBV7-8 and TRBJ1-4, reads GAGVSQSPRYKVAKRGQDVALRCDPISGHVSLFWYQQALGQGPEFLTYFQNEAQLDKSGLPSDRFFAERPEGSVSTLKIQRTQQEDSAVYLCASSLAGQGHEKLFFGSGTQLSVL.

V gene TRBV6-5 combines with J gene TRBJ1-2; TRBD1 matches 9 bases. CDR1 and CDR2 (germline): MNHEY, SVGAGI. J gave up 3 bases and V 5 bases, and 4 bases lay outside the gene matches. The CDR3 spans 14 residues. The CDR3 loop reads CASSRDREDYGYTF. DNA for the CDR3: TGTGCCAGCAGTCGGGACAGGGAGGACTATGGCTACACCTTC.

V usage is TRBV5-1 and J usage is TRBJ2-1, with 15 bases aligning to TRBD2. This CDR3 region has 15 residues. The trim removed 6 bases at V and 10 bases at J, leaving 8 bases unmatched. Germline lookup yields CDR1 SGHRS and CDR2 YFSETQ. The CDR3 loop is CASITGTSGGREQFF. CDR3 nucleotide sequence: TGCGCCAGCATTACCGGGACTAGCGGGGGGAGAGAGCAGTTCTTC.

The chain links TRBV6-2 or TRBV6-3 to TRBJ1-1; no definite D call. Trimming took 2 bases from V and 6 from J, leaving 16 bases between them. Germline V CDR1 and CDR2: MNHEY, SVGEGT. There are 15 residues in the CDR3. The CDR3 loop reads CASSYGAAEGSEAFF. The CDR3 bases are TGTGCCAGCAGTTACGGCGCGGCTGAGGGCTCTGAAGCTTTCTTT.

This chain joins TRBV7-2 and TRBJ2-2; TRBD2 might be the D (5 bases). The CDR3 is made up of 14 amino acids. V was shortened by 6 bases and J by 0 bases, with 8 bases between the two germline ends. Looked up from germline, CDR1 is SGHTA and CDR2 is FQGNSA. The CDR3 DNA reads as TGTGCCAGCAGTAGAGCGGCGAACACCGGGGAGCTGTTTTTT. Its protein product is CASSRAANTGELFF.

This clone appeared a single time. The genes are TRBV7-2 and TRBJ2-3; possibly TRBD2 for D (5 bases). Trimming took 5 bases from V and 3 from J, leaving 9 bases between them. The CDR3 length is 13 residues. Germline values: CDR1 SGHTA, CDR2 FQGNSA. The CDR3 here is CASSPDWTDTQYF. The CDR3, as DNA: TGTGCCAGCAGCCCGGACTGGACAGATACGCAGTATTTT.

CDR3 in amino acids: CASSLAETYREKLFF. As DNA, the CDR3 is TGTGCCAGCAGCTTAGCGGAGACCTACCGGGAAAAACTGTTTTTT. The rearrangement links TRBV7-8 to TRBJ1-4; D unresolved. The CDR3 extends over 15 amino acids. V dropped 0 bases and J dropped 8 bases, with 13 bases sitting between them. Germline assignment: CDR1 SGHVS and CDR2 FQNEAQ.

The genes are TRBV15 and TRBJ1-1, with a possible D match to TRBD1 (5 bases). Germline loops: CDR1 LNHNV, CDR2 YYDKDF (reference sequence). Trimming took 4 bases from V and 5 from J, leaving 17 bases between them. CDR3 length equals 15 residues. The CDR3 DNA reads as TGTGCCACCAGCAAATATCCGGGGGGAAGAACTGAAGCTTTCTTT. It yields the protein CATSKYPGGRTEAFF.

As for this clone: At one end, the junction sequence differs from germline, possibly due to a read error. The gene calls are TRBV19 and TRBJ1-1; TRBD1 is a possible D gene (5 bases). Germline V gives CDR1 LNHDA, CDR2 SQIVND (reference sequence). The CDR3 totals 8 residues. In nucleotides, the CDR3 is TGTGCCAGGCCACAGGCGTGCTTT. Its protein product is CARPQACF.

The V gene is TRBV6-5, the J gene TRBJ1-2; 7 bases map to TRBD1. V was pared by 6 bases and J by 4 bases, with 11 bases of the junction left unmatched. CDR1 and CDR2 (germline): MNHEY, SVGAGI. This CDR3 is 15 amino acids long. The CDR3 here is CASSRGGQASYGYTF. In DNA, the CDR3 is TGTGCCAGCAGCCGCGGCGGACAGGCGTCCTATGGCTACACCTTC.

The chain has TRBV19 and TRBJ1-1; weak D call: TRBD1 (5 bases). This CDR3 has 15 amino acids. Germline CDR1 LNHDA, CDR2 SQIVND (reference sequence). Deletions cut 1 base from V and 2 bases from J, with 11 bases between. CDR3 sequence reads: CASSIVGTGNTEAFF. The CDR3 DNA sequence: TGTGCCAGTAGTATAGTTGGTACAGGTAACACTGAAGCTTTCTTT.

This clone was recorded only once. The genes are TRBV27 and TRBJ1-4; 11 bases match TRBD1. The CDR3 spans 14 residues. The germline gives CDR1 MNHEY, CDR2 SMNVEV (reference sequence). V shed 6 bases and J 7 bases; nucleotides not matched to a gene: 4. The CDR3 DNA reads TGTGCCAGCAGGGACAGGGGGCGCCCTGAAAAACTGTTTTTT. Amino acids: CASRDRGRPEKLFF.

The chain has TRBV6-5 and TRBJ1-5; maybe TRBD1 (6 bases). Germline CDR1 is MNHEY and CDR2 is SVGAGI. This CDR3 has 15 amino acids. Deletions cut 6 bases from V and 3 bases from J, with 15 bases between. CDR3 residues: CASSQVGGTNQPQHF. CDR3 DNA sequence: TGTGCCAGCAGCCAGGTTGGGGGCACCAATCAGCCCCAGCATTTT.

DNA for the CDR3: TGTGCCACCAGCCTGGGACAGGGGGACAATCAGCCCCAGCATTTT. It encodes CATSLGQGDNQPQHF. The chain couples TRBV24-1 to TRBJ1-5; 11 bases agree with TRBD1. The CDR3 sequence is 15 residues long. V shed 7 bases, J shed 3 bases, and the junction held 4 bases outside the gene matches. Germline CDR1 is KGHDR and CDR2 is SFDVKD.

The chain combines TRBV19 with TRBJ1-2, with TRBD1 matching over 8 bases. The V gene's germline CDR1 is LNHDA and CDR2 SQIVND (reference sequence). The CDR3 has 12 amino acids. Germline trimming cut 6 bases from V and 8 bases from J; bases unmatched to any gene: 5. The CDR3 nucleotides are TGTGCCAGTAGCCAGGGGGCTGGGGGCTACACCTTC. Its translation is CASSQGAGGYTF.

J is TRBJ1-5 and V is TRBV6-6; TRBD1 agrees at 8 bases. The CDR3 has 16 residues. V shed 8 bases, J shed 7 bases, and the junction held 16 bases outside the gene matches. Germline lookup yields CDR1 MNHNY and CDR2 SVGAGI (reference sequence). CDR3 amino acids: CASLNQQGVSRQPQHF. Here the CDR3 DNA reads TGTGCCAGCCTAAACCAACAGGGGGTTAGCAGGCAGCCCCAGCATTTT.

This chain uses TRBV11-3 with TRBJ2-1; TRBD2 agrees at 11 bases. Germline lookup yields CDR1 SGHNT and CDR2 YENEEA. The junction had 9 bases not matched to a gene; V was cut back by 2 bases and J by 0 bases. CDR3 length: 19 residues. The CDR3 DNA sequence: TGTGCCAGCAGCTTAATCACTAGCGGGGGACAGAGCTCCTACAATGAGCAGTTCTTC. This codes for CASSLITSGGQSSYNEQFF.

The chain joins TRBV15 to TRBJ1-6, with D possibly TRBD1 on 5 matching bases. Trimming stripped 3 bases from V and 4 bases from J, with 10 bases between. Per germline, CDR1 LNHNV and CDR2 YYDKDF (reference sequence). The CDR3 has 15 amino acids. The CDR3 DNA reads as TGTGCCACCAGCAGGGCCAGGGATTATAATTCACCCCTCCACTTT. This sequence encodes CATSRARDYNSPLHF.

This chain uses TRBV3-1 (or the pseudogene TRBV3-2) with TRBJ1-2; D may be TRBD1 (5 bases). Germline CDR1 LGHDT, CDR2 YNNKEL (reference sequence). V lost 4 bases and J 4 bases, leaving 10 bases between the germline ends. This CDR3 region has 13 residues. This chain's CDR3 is CASSPLGAYGYTF. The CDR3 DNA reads TGTGCCAGCAGCCCACTTGGGGCCTATGGCTACACCTTC.

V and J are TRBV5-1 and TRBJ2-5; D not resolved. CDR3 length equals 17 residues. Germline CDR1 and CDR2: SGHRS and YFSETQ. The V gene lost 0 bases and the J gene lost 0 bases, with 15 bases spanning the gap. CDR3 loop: CASSLGALPMYQETQYF. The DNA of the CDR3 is TGCGCCAGCAGCTTGGGCGCTCTCCCCATGTACCAAGAGACCCAGTACTTC. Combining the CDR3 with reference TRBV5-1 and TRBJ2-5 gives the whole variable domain KAGVTQTPRYLIKTRGQQVTLSCSPISGHRSVSWYQQTPGQGLQFLFEYFSETQRNKGNFPGRFSGRQFSNSRSEMNVSTLELGDSALYLCASSLGALPMYQETQYFGPGTRLLVL.

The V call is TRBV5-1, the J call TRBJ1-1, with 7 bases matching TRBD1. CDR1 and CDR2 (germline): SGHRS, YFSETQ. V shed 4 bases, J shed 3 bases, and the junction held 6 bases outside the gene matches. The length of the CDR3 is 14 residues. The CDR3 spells CASSVDRTYTEAFF. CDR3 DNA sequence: TGCGCCAGCAGCGTGGACAGGACCTACACTGAAGCTTTCTTT.

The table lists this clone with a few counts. CDR3 bases: TGTGCCAGCTCACTCCTTGGCAGCAATCAGCCCCAGCATTTT. Translating it yields CASSLLGSNQPQHF. The chain has TRBV18 and TRBJ1-5; D is undetermined. Germline-derived CDR1 and CDR2 are KGHSH and LQKENI. The CDR3 runs to 14 residues. V shed 4 bases and J shed 1 base, with 8 bases lying between them. Complete variable domain (other parts from reference TRBV18 and TRBJ1-5): NAGVMQNPRHLVRRRGQEARLRCSPMKGHSHVYWYRQLPEEGLKFMVYLQKENIIDESGMPKERFSAEFPKEGPSILRIQQVVRGDSAAYFCASSLLGSNQPQHFGDGTRLSIL.

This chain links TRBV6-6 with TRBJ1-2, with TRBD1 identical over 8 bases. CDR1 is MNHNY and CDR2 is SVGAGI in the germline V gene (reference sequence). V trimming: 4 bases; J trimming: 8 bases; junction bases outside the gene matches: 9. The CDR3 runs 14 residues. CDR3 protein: CASSWEGQGRGYTF. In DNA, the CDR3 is TGTGCCAGCAGTTGGGAAGGACAGGGAAGGGGCTACACCTTC.

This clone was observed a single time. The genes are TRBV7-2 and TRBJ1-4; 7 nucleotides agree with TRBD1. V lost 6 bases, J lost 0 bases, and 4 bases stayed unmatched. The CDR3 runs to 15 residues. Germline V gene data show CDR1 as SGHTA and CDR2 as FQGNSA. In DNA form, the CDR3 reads TGTGCCAGCAGAGTCACAGGGGCAACTAATGAAAAACTGTTTTTT. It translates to CASRVTGATNEKLFF.

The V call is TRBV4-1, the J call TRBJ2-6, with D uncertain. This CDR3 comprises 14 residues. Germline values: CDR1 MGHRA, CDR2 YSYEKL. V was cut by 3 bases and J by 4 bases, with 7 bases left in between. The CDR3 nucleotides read TGCGCCAGCAGCCATTCGAGAGGGGCCAACGTCCTGACTTTC. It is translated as CASSHSRGANVLTF.

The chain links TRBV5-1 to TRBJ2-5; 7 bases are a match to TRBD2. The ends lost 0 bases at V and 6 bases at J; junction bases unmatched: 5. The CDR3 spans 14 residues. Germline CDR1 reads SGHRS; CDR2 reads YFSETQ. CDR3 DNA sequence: TGCGCCAGCAGCTTGGGTCTAGCGGCGAAGACCCAGTACTTC. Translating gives CASSLGLAAKTQYF.

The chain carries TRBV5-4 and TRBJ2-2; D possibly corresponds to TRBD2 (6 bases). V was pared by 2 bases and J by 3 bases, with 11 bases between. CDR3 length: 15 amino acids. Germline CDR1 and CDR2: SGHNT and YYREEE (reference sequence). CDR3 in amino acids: CASSFGDLDTGELFF. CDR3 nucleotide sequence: TGTGCCAGCAGCTTCGGGGACTTAGACACCGGGGAGCTGTTTTTT.

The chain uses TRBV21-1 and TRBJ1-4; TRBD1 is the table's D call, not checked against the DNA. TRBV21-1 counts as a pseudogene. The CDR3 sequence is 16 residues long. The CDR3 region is CASSKRQGQGAEKLFF. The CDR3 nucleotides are TGTGCCAGCAGCAAAAGACAGGGACAGGGGGCTGAAAAACTGTTTTTT.

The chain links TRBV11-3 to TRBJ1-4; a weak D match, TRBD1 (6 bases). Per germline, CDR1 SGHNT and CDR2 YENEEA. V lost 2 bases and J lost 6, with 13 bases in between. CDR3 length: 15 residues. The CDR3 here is CASSLTGQGYEKLFF. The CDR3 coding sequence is TGTGCCAGCAGCTTAACCGGTCAGGGGTATGAAAAACTGTTTTTT.

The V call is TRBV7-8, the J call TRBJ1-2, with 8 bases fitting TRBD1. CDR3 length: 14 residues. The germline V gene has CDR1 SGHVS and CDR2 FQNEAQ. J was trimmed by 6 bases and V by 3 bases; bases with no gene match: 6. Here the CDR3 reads CASSFGQGLDGYTF. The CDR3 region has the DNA TGTGCCAGCAGCTTTGGACAGGGCTTGGATGGCTACACCTTC.